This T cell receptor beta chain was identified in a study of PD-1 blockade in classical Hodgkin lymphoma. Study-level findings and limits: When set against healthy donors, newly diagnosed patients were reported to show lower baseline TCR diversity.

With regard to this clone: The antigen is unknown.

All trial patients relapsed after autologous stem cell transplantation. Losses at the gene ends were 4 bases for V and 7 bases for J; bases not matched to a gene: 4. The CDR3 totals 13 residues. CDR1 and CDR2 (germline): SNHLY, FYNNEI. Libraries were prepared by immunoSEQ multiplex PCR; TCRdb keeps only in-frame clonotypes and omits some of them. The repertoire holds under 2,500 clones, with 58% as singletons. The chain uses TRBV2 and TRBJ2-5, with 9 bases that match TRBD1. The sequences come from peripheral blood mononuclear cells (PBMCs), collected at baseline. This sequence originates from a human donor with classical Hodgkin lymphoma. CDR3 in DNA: TGTGCCAGCAGTGGGACAGGGGAGGTGACCCAGTACTTC. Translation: CASSGTGEVTQYF.